The T cell receptor beta chain under discussion was sequenced for a study of blood T cell repertoires in COVID-19. Trimming cost V 0 bases and J 0 bases; bases outside gene matches: 9. The CDR3 totals 18 residues. The germline CDR1 and CDR2 sequences are MGHDK and SYGVNS. TCRdb keeps only in-frame clones here, not all; method: immunoSEQ multiplex PCR. The sample lists over 200,000 clones, 87% occurring once. Sequencing was done on a sample of PBMCs or T cells enriched from blood (not recorded which). This chain connects TRBV25-1 to TRBJ2-5, with 8 bases that match TRBD1. The source is a man younger than 35 with acute COVID-19. CDR3 nucleotides: TGTGCCAGCAGTGAATACAGGGGGCGGGGAACGTACCAAGAGACCCAGTACTTC. Amino acid sequence: CASSEYRGRGTYQETQYF.